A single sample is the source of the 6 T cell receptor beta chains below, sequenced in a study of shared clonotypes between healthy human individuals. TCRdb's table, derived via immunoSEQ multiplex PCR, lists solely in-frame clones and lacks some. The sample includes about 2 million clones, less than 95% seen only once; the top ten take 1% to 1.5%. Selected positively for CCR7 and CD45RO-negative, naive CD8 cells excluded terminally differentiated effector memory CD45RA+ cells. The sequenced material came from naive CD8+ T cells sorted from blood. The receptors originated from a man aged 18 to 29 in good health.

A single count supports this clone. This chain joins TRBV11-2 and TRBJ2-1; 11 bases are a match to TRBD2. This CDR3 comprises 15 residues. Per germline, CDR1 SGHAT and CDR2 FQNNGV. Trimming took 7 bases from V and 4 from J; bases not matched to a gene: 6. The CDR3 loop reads CASNPGLAAYNEQFF. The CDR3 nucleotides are TGTGCCAGCAACCCGGGACTAGCGGCGTACAATGAGCAGTTCTTC. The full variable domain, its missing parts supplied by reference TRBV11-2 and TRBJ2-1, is EAGVAQSPRYKIIEKRQSVAFWCNPISGHATLYWYQQILGQGPKLLIQFQNNGVVDDSQLPKDRFSAERLKGVDSTLKIQPAKLEDSAVYLCASNPGLAAYNEQFFGPGTRLTVL.

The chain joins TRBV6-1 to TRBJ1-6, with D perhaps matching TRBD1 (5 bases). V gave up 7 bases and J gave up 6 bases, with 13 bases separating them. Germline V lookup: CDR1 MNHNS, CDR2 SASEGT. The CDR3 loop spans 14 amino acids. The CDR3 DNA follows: TGTGCCAGCAAGGAGACAGAGCTTAATTCACCCCTCCACTTT. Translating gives CASKETELNSPLHF.

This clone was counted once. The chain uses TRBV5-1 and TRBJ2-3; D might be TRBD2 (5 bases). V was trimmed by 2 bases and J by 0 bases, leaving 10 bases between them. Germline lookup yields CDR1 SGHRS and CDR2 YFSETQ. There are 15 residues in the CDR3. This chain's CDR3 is CASSFGDSSTDTQYF. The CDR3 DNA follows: TGCGCCAGCAGCTTCGGGGATTCTAGCACAGATACGCAGTATTTT. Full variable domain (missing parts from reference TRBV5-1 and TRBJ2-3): KAGVTQTPRYLIKTRGQQVTLSCSPISGHRSVSWYQQTPGQGLQFLFEYFSETQRNKGNFPGRFSGRQFSNSRSEMNVSTLELGDSALYLCASSFGDSSTDTQYFGPGTRLTVL.

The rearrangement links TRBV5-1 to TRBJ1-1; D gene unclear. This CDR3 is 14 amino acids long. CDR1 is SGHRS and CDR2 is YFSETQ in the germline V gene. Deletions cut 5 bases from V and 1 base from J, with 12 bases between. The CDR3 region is CASRYADPNTEAFF. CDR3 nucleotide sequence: TGCGCCAGCAGGTACGCCGACCCGAACACTGAAGCTTTCTTT.

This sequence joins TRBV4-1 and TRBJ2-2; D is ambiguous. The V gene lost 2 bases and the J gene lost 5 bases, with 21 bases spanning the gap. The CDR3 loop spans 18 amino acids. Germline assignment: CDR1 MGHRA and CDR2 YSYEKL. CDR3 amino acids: CASSQRPRLGFGTGELFF. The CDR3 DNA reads TGCGCCAGCAGCCAACGTCCAAGGTTAGGGTTCGGGACCGGGGAGCTGTTTTTT.

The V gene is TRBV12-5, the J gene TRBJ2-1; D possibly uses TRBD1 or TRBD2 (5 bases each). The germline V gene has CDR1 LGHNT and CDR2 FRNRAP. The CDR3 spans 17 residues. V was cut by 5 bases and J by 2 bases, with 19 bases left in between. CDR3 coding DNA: TGTGCTAGTGGTCTCCCGAGGGGCTATGCGGCCTACAATGAGCAGTTCTTC. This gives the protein CASGLPRGYAAYNEQFF.